The table lists the clone carrying this T cell receptor (beta chain) with a count of one. The study recruited exposed participants who had met a COVID-19 case within 2 weeks before entry. In germline, CDR1 is LGHDT, CDR2 YNNKEL (reference sequence). J was trimmed by 5 bases and V by 0 bases; bases with no gene match: 8. The CDR3 consists of 17 residues. Repertoires were generated with immunoSEQ multiplex PCR, while TCRdb's copy carries only in-frame clones and drops some. This sample carries about 310,000 clones, 85% of them seen once, and the ten largest clones take 1.5% to 2%. The sample comes from a study of blood T cell repertoires in COVID-19. Background on the study: PBMCs, B-cell-depleted T cells, or T cells were the source of the cDNA or gDNA that made up the material.

The sequence was collected from a woman under 40 who had been exposed to COVID-19. The rearrangement joins TRBV3-1 (or the pseudogene TRBV3-2) to TRBJ2-3; 10 bases line up with TRBD2. The sequenced sample consisted of PBMCs or T cells enriched from blood (not recorded which). The CDR3 coding sequence is TGTGCCAGCAGCCAAGACTCCAGCGGGAGGGCCGGAGATACGCAGTATTTT. Its protein is CASSQDSSGRAGDTQYF.